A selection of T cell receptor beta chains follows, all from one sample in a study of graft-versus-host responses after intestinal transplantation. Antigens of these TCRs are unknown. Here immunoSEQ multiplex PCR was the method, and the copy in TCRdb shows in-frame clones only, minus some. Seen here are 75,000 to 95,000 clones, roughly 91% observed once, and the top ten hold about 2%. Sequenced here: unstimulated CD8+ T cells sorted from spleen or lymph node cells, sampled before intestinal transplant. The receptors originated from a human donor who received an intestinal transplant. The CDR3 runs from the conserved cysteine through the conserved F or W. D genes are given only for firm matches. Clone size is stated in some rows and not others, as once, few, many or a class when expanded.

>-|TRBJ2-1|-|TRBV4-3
TGCGCCAGCAGCCGATGGGCAGGAGGGGGCCATGAGCAGTTCTTC
CASSRWAGGGHEQFF
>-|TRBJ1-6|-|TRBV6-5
TGTGCCAGCAGGGGACTGCACCATTATAATTCACCCCTCCACTTT
CASRGLHHYNSPLHF
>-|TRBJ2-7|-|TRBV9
TGTGCCAGCAGCGTAGCGGACAGCTACCCCTACGAGCAGTACTTC
CASSVADSYPYEQYF
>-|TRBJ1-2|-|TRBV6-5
TGTGCCAGCCAGCCCTTGGGACAAGAATATGGCTACACCTTC
CASQPLGQEYGYTF
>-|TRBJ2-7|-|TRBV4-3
TGCGCCAGCAGCCAAGCGAGACAGTCCTACGAGCAGTACTTC
CASSQARQSYEQYF
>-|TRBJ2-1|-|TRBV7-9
TGTGCCAGCAGCCCCCGTCGGGGCAATGAGCAGTTCTTC
CASSPRRGNEQFF
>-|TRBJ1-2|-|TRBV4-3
TGCGCCAGCAGCCAAGTCTCAGGGCCTAACTATGGCTACACCTTC
CASSQVSGPNYGYTF
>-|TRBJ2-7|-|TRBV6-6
TGTGCCAGCACCCAGAATGGGGGGTCCTCCTACGAGCAGTACTTC
CASTQNGGSSYEQYF
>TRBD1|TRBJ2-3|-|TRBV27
TGTGCCAGCAGTCTAAGGGGGCCGATTTCCACAGATACGCAGTATTTT
CASSLRGPISTDTQYF
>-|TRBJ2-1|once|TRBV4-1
TGCGCCAGCAGCCAAAATGGGCTTGAGCAGTTCTTC
CASSQNGLEQFF
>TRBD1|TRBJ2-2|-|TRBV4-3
TGCGCCAGCAGCCAGGGTGGGACAGGCCCTCGAGGGGAGCTGTTTTTT
CASSQGGTGPRGELFF
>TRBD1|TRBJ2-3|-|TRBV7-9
TGTGCCAGCAGCGCCGGGACAGGGGGTAGGGCAGATACGCAGTATTTT
CASSAGTGGRADTQYF
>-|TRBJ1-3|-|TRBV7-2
TGTGCCAGCAGCAGTCAGGGGTACTCGGGAAACACCATATATTTT
CASSSQGYSGNTIYF
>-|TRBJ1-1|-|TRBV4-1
TGCGCCAGCAGCCAAGTACAGGGTCCTGAAGCTTTCTTT
CASSQVQGPEAFF
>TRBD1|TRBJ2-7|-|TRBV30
TGTGCCTGGAGTTTGAGGGGGCAAGGGAGCGAGCAGTACTTC
CAWSLRGQGSEQYF